The present T cell receptor beta chain was sequenced within a study of cytomegalovirus exposure and HLA in healthy donors. 13 Jbeta primers and 60 Vbeta primers were used for the PCR. The data were produced by immunoSEQ multiplex PCR, yet TCRdb's version contains in-frame clones alone and is incomplete. Of some 120,000 clones listed, approximately 80% are singletons. The V segment lost 5 bases and the J segment 2 bases; nucleotides outside the gene matches: 13. The germline V gene encodes CDR1 SEHNR and CDR2 FQNEAQ (reference sequence). The CDR3 is 18 amino acids. The chain couples TRBV7-9 to TRBJ2-2, with 8 bases lining up with TRBD2. This receptor was identified in a male donor in good health and CMV-seronegative. Sequenced sample: PBMCs. This chain's CDR3 is CASSPPPGLGTNTGELFF. The CDR3 DNA follows: TGTGCCAGCAGCCCCCCCCCGGGACTAGGGACTAACACCGGGGAGCTGTTTTTT.